One TCR beta chain is described in this entry. This clonotype has a count of ten or more. Its antigen is not yet known. Base qualities were left out, and no much larger clone turns up one base away. A distance of 9 bases separates the germline ends of V and J, which lose 2 bases and 5 bases respectively. The CDR3 runs 13 residues from the cysteine to the phenylalanine. This entry keeps only the CDR3 DNA: 39 bases, framed from base 1. The entry originates in a study of regulatory T cells in long-lasting Graves disease (dated by TCRdb to about 2021). Looking at the study overall: Persistent Graves' disease was defined as persistently positive TSH receptor autoantibodies together with antithyroid drug treatment for over 5 years. Peripheral blood TCR sequencing and RNA sequencing compared persistent Graves' disease patients with newly diagnosed Graves' disease patients. The study took place in China and was registered as a clinical trial. A total of around 35 samples underwent TCR sequencing: roughly 13 from persistent and roughly 20 from newly diagnosed Graves' disease patients. On average, persistent Graves' disease patients in the clinical cohort had been on antithyroid drugs for about 9.7 years. Summary of the overall study and its limitations: Only the TCR beta chain was sequenced and analyzed. The authors acknowledged the small sample size as a limitation that may reduce accuracy. Persistent patients shared more public clonotypes among themselves (more than 2,500) than newly diagnosed patients did (about 970). Persistent disease showed preferential use of TRBV28, TRBJ1-2 and TRBJ2-5, whereas newly diagnosed disease favored TRBV20-1 and TRBJ2-1. Lower TCR Shannon entropy and fewer highly expanded clones were observed in persistent Graves' disease patients than in newly diagnosed patients, which suggested clonal expansion. Peripheral blood alone was examined, since thyroid tissue, which constituted the primary lesion, could not be accessed.

The time point label corresponds to: persistent/refractory GD, antithyroid drugs over 5 years with positive TRAb. For both TCR sequencing and RNA sequencing, RNA was extracted from PBMCs in TRIzol. The diagnosis of Graves' disease followed American Thyroid Association guidelines. Recruitment of patients was carried out at an endocrinology department in Xi'an, China. Each patient gave 9 to 10 milliliters of peripheral blood, collected in an EDTA anticoagulant tube. Ficoll Paque Plus density gradient separation was used to isolate PBMCs, and no additional T cell sorting was done. An Agilent 2100 Bioanalyzer and agarose gel were used to assess RNA quality, and a NanoDrop 2000 was used to measure RNA concentration. Library creation used multiplex PCR. The data were produced on an Illumina HiSeq 4000. TCR beta libraries were built with iRepertoire HTBI primers and Arm-PCR amplification of CDR3 regions. Gel purification was performed on PCR products prior to sequencing. Processing in the source paper ran as follows. Gene usage analysis of CDR3 amino acid clonotypes relied on the approximately 60 TRBV and 15 or so TRBJ segments identified across samples. COPE and FqMerger were used to merge the filtered high-quality paired reads into contigs. BLAST was used to align contigs to the IMGT TRBV, TRBD and TRBJ reference genes, and CDR3 was defined following IMGT. Any clonotype with a frequency above 0.1% was counted as a highly expanded clone. Shannon entropy served as the measure of repertoire diversity, while the Gini coefficient captured V-J evenness. Public clonotypes were defined as clonotypes shared by more than one individual. TCRdb reworked the public reads: Q25 trimming with fastp, MiXCR clone assembly, productive beta chains retained. Duplicate CDR3 protein sequences are folded into a single record with the most common DNA and genes. The authors' filters were not applied to this entry. The sample records roughly 400,000 distinct CDR3 sequences, 20% to 25% of which are singletons. The ten largest clones represent roughly an eighth of the sample.

This sequence was found in a female donor with Graves disease. The material was peripheral blood mononuclear cells (PBMCs), obtained when the disease was refractory, from a patient treated with antithyroid drugs. Here the chain combines TRBV12-3 or TRBV12-4 and TRBJ1-2, with the D gene not confidently named. The nucleotides read TGTGCCAGCAGTTTATCTTCATTGTATGGCTACACCTTC. It encodes CASSLSSLYGYTF.